This TCR beta chain was recorded in a study of T cell repertoires in cytomegalovirus infection. Study-wide results and limits: In two of eight donors, the top clonotype was HLA-C-restricted CMV-specific.

The CDR3 totals 14 residues. Germline loops: CDR1 SSHAT, CDR2 FNYEAQ (reference sequence). Note on this clonotype: What it binds is not known. One junction end disagrees with the germline gene, perhaps due to a read error.

From the reads, TCRdb called clonotypes with MiXCR, one entry per CDR3 protein. The table has 800,000 to 950,000 distinct CDR3 sequences, about 33% seen once; the top ten hold over 10%. This sequence joins TRBV7-7 and TRBJ2-7; no firm D call. This clonotype originated in a human donor in good health (CMV status not recorded). Some clones in this sample may be carry-over from other donors' samples. Source: cultured CD8+ T cells from PBMCs, taken from culture after CMV antigen stimulation. In DNA form, the CDR3 reads TGTGCTAGCAGCTTAGAGGTGGGGAACGACGAGCAGTACTTC. It is translated as CASSLEVGNDEQYF.